This is a list of T cell receptor beta chains from one sample in a study of regulatory T cells in long-lasting Graves disease. MiXCR, run by TCRdb on the multiplex PCR reads, gives a single entry per CDR3 protein. The sample consists of a few hundred thousand distinct CDR3 sequences, 13% of them appearing once. The sample was also reused in another study, on T cells in Graves' hyperthyroidism and ophthalmopathy.

The source material was peripheral blood mononuclear cells (PBMCs), sampled at new diagnosis, from a patient treated with antithyroid drugs. The receptors come from a man aged 30 to 45 with Graves disease. Both conserved end residues are part of each CDR3. D genes are given only for firm matches. Clone size is shown for a subset of rows, as once, few, many or a class of expanded clone.

TRBD2	TRBV12-3/TRBV12-4	many	TRBJ2-1	CASSLFAGGLSEQFF	TGTGCCAGCAGTTTGTTTGCGGGAGGGTTGAGTGAGCAGTTCTTC
.	TRBV11-2	many	TRBJ2-3	CASSLGKVTQYF	TGTGCCAGCAGCTTAGGGAAGGTTACGCAGTATTTT
TRBD1	TRBV19	few	TRBJ1-5	CASSTADRGNQPQHF	TGTGCCAGTAGTACCGCGGACAGGGGCAATCAGCCCCAGCATTTT
.	TRBV12-3/TRBV12-4	many	TRBJ2-3	CASSSRTDTQYF	TGTGCCAGCAGCTCCAGGACAGATACGCAGTATTTT
TRBD2	TRBV20-1	few	TRBJ2-1	CSAGWSGRRYNEQFF	TGCAGTGCTGGGTGGAGCGGGAGAAGATACAATGAGCAGTTCTTC
TRBD2	TRBV20-1	many	TRBJ2-7	CSARVESRGLAGEQYF	TGCAGTGCTAGAGTTGAATCTCGGGGACTAGCAGGCGAGCAGTACTTC
.	TRBV28	many	TRBJ2-5	CASSAETSQETQYF	TGTGCCAGCAGTGCCGAAACTTCCCAAGAGACCCAGTACTTC
.	TRBV7-3	few	TRBJ2-7	CASSPDGGGTYEQYF	TGTGCCAGCAGCCCCGATGGTGGCGGGACCTACGAGCAGTACTTC
TRBD2	TRBV2	many	TRBJ2-7	CASSDSVVAGGPTFDEQYF	TGTGCCAGCAGTGATTCGGTAGTAGCGGGAGGGCCTACCTTCGATGAGCAGTACTTC
.	TRBV5-1	.	TRBJ2-1	CASSSPTGGEAREQFF	TGCGCCAGCAGCTCCCCGACTGGCGGGGAGGCCCGTGAGCAGTTCTTC
.	TRBV20-1	many	TRBJ2-7	CSARWAATYEQYF	TGCAGTGCCCGTTGGGCGGCGACCTACGAGCAGTACTTC
.	TRBV29-1	many	TRBJ2-5	CSVELEIQETQYF	TGCAGCGTTGAATTAGAGATTCAAGAGACCCAGTACTTC
TRBD1	TRBV24-1	.	TRBJ2-1	CATSGGTGLYNEQFF	TGTGCCACCAGTGGGGGGACAGGGCTCTACAATGAGCAGTTCTTC
.	TRBV19	many	TRBJ2-3	CASSMTVLTDTQYF	TGTGCCAGTAGTATGACTGTTCTCACAGATACGCAGTATTTT
TRBD1	TRBV29-1	few	TRBJ1-2	CSVRGNYGYTF	TGCAGCGTCAGGGGGAACTATGGCTACACCTTC
.	TRBV12-3/TRBV12-4	many	TRBJ2-7	CASSRTVNYEQYF	TGTGCCAGCAGTAGGACGGTCAACTACGAGCAGTACTTC
TRBD2	TRBV27	many	TRBJ2-2	CASSLGLAGRTGELFF	TGTGCCAGCAGTTTAGGGCTAGCGGGTCGCACCGGGGAGCTGTTTTTT
TRBD2	TRBV3-1	few	TRBJ2-1	CASSQSSGRVNEQFF	TGTGCCAGCAGCCAATCTAGCGGGAGGGTCAATGAGCAGTTCTTC
.	TRBV19	few	TRBJ1-6	CASSSPGGGWNSPLHF	TGTGCCAGTAGTAGCCCAGGCGGGGGCTGGAATTCACCCCTCCACTTT
.	TRBV7-2	.	TRBJ2-7	CASSLARSSYEQYF	TGTGCCAGCTCCCTAGCGAGGAGCTCCTACGAGCAGTACTTC
.	TRBV7-2	.	TRBJ1-1	CASRKRGGLTEAFF	TGTGCCAGCAGAAAACGGGGGGGGCTAACTGAAGCTTTCTTT
.	TRBV7-2	many	TRBJ2-6	CASSLRSGANVLTF	TGTGCCAGCAGCTTACGATCTGGGGCCAACGTCCTGACTTTC
TRBD2	TRBV19	few	TRBJ2-3	CASSILAGRTDTQYF	TGTGCCAGTAGTATCCTAGCGGGACGCACAGATACGCAGTATTTT
.	TRBV6-1	.	TRBJ1-3	CASRAGGNTIYF	TGTGCCAGCAGGGCAGGGGGAAACACCATATATTTT
TRBD1	TRBV20-1	many	TRBJ2-5	CSANSPGGGGQETQYF	TGCAGTGCCAACAGCCCAGGGGGCGGAGGCCAAGAGACCCAGTACTTC
TRBD1	TRBV20-1	few	TRBJ2-7	CSGLPGGWEQYF	TGCAGTGGGCTGCCAGGGGGTTGGGAGCAGTACTTC
.	TRBV20-1	many	TRBJ1-1	CSARYWSPGQQNTEAFF	TGCAGTGCTAGGTATTGGTCCCCCGGACAGCAGAACACTGAAGCTTTCTTT
.	TRBV28	many	TRBJ2-7	CASSFSPSYEQYF	TGTGCCAGCAGTTTCTCCCCCTCCTACGAGCAGTACTTC
.	TRBV29-1	.	TRBJ2-5	CSVAEGETQYF	TGCAGCGTTGCAGAAGGAGAGACCCAGTACTTC
.	TRBV7-9	.	TRBJ2-7	CASSLYPAHREFSPYEQYF	TGTGCCAGCAGCCTGTACCCTGCGCATAGGGAATTTTCCCCCTACGAGCAGTACTTC
.	TRBV5-5	.	TRBJ2-3	CASSLWPAGDTQYF	TGTGCCAGCAGCTTGTGGCCGGCGGGAGATACGCAGTATTTT
.	TRBV18	.	TRBJ2-1	CASSPTEGPGEQFF	TGTGCCAGCTCACCTACTGAGGGGCCCGGTGAGCAGTTCTTC
.	TRBV12-3/TRBV12-4	many	TRBJ2-5	CASSLTGKYETQYF	TGTGCCAGCAGTCTCACAGGGAAGTATGAGACCCAGTACTTC
TRBD2	TRBV28	.	TRBJ2-7	CASSSGLAGETYEQYF	TGTGCCAGCAGTTCAGGACTAGCGGGAGAGACCTACGAGCAGTACTTC
TRBD2	TRBV27	many	TRBJ2-3	CASSPPRLAGGPDTQYF	TGTGCCAGCAGTCCCCCCCGACTAGCGGGAGGGCCAGATACGCAGTATTTT
.	TRBV4-1	few	TRBJ2-7	CASSHPGLYEQYF	TGCGCCAGCAGCCACCCCGGGCTCTACGAGCAGTACTTC
.	TRBV24-1	many	TRBJ2-1	CATSVGPEVPSSYNEQFF	TGTGCCACCAGTGTGGGGCCCGAAGTCCCAAGCTCCTACAATGAGCAGTTCTTC
.	TRBV27	.	TRBJ1-1	CASSPYGGAEAFF	TGTGCCAGCAGTCCTTATGGGGGGGCCGAAGCTTTCTTT
.	TRBV28	many	TRBJ1-5	CASGGTGDVGTQHF	TGTGCCAGCGGGGGGACGGGAGACGTCGGGACACAGCATTTT
TRBD1	TRBV4-2	few	TRBJ1-3	CASSQEGQGGNTIYF	TGTGCCAGCAGCCAAGAGGGACAGGGCGGAAACACCATATATTTT
.	TRBV7-9	many	TRBJ2-3	CASSFRTRTDTQYF	TGTGCCAGCAGCTTCCGTACCCGCACAGATACGCAGTATTTT
.	TRBV3-1	few	TRBJ2-4	CASSRDFTKNIQYF	TGTGCCAGCAGCCGGGACTTTACCAAAAACATTCAGTACTTC
.	TRBV2	many	TRBJ1-1	CASGEGVTEAFF	TGTGCCAGTGGCGAGGGCGTCACTGAAGCTTTCTTT
TRBD1	TRBV28	many	TRBJ2-7	CASSSGQGADEQYF	TGTGCCAGCAGCTCCGGACAGGGGGCGGATGAGCAGTACTTC
TRBD2	TRBV7-2	many	TRBJ2-1	CASSSQWVGRGTSGRGAYNEQFF	TGTGCCAGCAGCTCCCAGTGGGTGGGACGAGGGACTAGCGGGAGAGGGGCCTACAATGAGCAGTTCTTC
.	TRBV2	many	TRBJ1-6	CASDGYEGSPLHF	TGTGCCAGCGACGGTTACGAGGGATCACCCCTCCACTTT
.	TRBV29-1	many	TRBJ2-2	CSVVGWGARTGELFF	TGCAGCGTTGTGGGGTGGGGAGCCCGCACCGGGGAGCTGTTTTTT
.	TRBV5-1	many	TRBJ1-2	CASPGTPSFYGYTF	TGCGCCAGCCCCGGGACACCCTCTTTCTATGGCTACACCTTC